The source of this TCR beta chain is a study of blood T cell repertoires in COVID-19 (dated by TCRdb to 2018 to 2021). Notes on the research overall: Collaborator samples came from the United States, Italy and Spain and covered acute and convalescent phases of COVID-19. The samples were drawn from the first 160 participants of the ongoing ImmuneRACE study and from 950 to 1,500 subjects provided by 6 global collaborators. The prospective study material was composed of cDNA or gDNA derived from T cells, B-cell-depleted T cells, or PBMCs. Where available, HLA class I and class II types were taken from metadata supplied by the sample provider and were not determined by assay-based typing. Nearly every sample came with metadata listing a de-identified subject ID, COVID-19 status, age in years and sex. Subjects who had been exposed to COVID-19, were actively infected with it, or had recovered from it provided the deeply sampled blood TCRbeta repertoires that made up the dataset. The repertoires were made available in a free public database intended to serve as a resource for research on the immune response to SARS-CoV-2. Study-wide conclusions, independent of this receptor: How much clinical and demographic metadata was included differed by source and by participant, and the metadata was provided uncurated.

Remarks on this clone: Its antigen is still unknown. There are no base qualities to consult, and no much larger clone falls within one base.

From V the trimming removes 2 bases and from J it removes 10 bases, while the gene matches leave 2 bases of the junction unaccounted for. Measured from the cysteine to the phenylalanine, the CDR3 is 12 residues long. Only the CDR3 DNA stays, 36 bases, in frame from base 1. Another Seattle source contributed samples from volunteer blood donors who had recovered from COVID-19. Each collaborating institution followed its own protocols to collect whole blood in K2EDTA tubes. For TCRbeta analysis, collaborator samples were shipped as frozen whole blood, as isolated PBMCs, or as DNA extracted from either sample type. The immunoSEQ Assay, a bias-controlled multiplex PCR, was used to amplify TCRbeta CDR3 regions from genomic DNA. For the original study's pipeline: The number of nucleated cells in each sample was estimated by amplification of reference gene primers within the assay. To quantify the absolute abundance of each unique TCRbeta CDR3 rearrangement, sequence reads were collapsed and filtered. For each sample, productive Simpson clonality was calculated as the square root of Simpson's diversity index across productive rearrangements. The clones in this table, taken by TCRdb from immuneACCESS, are in-frame only. Not every clone is retained; where verified, under half of the shortfall comes from an unresolved V gene, and the cause of the rest is unknown. D and trimming were read from the DNA, whereas the V and J calls and clone size are those reported in that table. In this sample the table shows some 150,000 clones, 80% to 90% of which occur a single time. Jointly, the top ten make up approximately 4.1% of the sample.

This sequence uses TRBV12-3 or TRBV12-4 and TRBJ2-1; TRBD2 matches 7 bases in the middle. Source material: peripheral blood. This clonotype originated in a woman in her sixties who had recovered from COVID-19. The DNA sequence reads TGTGCCAGCAGTTTATCGGGAGGCGAGCAGTTCTTC. Its amino acids are CASSLSGGEQFF.